These 16 T cell receptor beta chains were all obtained from the same sample, sequenced in a study of shared T cell receptors in the human thymus (dated by TCRdb to the early 2020s). Library construction relied on the immunoSEQ multiplex PCR assay. As stored in TCRdb, this immuneACCESS dataset retains in-frame rearrangements with V and J assigned. A fraction of the clones does not appear; measured against another copy, unresolved V genes explain less than half of the discrepancy, and the remainder lacks a known reason. The sample table lists fewer than 700,000 clones, approximately 90% of them with a count of one. Of the sample, 0.008% to 0.011% is held by the ten largest clones. The same sample was also used in a study of human thymus T cells.

Material for sequencing was thymocytes. These receptors all stem from a boy younger than two with a congenital heart defect. Donor details come from another sample of the same person, matched by shared clones.

The CDR3 region has the DNA TGCAGTGCTAGATTCCCTTTAGGCTACACCTTC. Translation: CSARFPLGYTF. This chain links TRBV20-1 with TRBJ1-2, with D unclear. This CDR3 has 11 amino acids. Trimming pared 2 bases from V and 8 bases from J, leaving 9 bases between. Germline V CDR1 and CDR2: DFQATT, SNEGSKA (reference sequence).

The V gene is TRBV29-1, the J gene TRBJ2-1, with D perhaps matching TRBD2 (5 bases). Trimming shortened V by 7 bases and J by 7 bases, and 14 bases separated the two germline ends. Looked up from germline, CDR1 is SQVTM and CDR2 is ANQGSEA. This CDR3 has 12 amino acids. CDR3 sequence: CSASARRNEQFF. The CDR3 bases are TGCAGCGCCTCCGCGAGGAGGAATGAGCAGTTCTTC.

The chain carries TRBV10-3 and TRBJ2-7; 8 bases are shared with TRBD1. The CDR3 is 19 amino acids. V lost 7 bases, J lost 2 bases, and 22 bases stayed unmatched. The germline gives CDR1 ENHRY, CDR2 SYGVKD. CDR3 sequence (DNA): TGTGCCATCAAAAGGAAGGGGATGACAGGGGACGTCTCCCCCTACGAGCAGTACTTC. Encoded protein: CAIKRKGMTGDVSPYEQYF.

This clone was seen a few times. The rearrangement uses TRBV4-2 and TRBJ2-5; D gene uncertain. Trimming took off 0 bases at V and 2 bases at J, with 13 bases between the two ends. The CDR3 covers 16 residues. Germline loops: CDR1 LGHNA, CDR2 YNFKEQ. This chain's CDR3 is CASSQEGPPGQETQYF. The CDR3 DNA sequence: TGTGCCAGCAGCCAAGAGGGCCCTCCTGGGCAAGAGACCCAGTACTTC.

The rearrangement joins TRBV10-2 to TRBJ2-7, with 11 bases aligning to TRBD2. Germline V lookup: CDR1 WSHSY, CDR2 SAAADI. The CDR3 spans 19 residues. Losses at the gene ends were 4 bases for V and 1 base for J; bases not matched to a gene: 15. The CDR3 reads CASSAIGLAGGPPSYEQYF. The CDR3 coding sequence is TGCGCCAGCAGTGCGATTGGGTTAGCGGGAGGGCCCCCTTCCTACGAGCAGTACTTC.

The chain carries TRBV7-2 and TRBJ2-7; unclear D gene. V shed 7 bases and J shed 4 bases, with 14 bases lying between them. CDR3 length: 13 amino acids. In germline, CDR1 is SGHTA, CDR2 FQGNSA. CDR3 DNA sequence: TGTGCCAGCAAACAGACCTTGGGTTACGAGCAGTACTTC. Its protein is CASKQTLGYEQYF.

The chain has TRBV5-1 and TRBJ2-1; 7 nucleotides align to TRBD2. There are 14 residues in the CDR3. Germline V gene lookup returns CDR1 SGHRS and CDR2 YFSETQ. Trimming removed 4 bases from V and 5 bases from J; junction bases left unmatched: 6. CDR3 nucleotide sequence: TGCGCCAGCAGCAAAAACGGGAGGAACAATGAGCAGTTCTTC. Its protein is CASSKNGRNNEQFF.

The V gene is TRBV5-1, the J gene TRBJ2-7; 9 bases are a match to TRBD2. CDR1 and CDR2 (germline): SGHRS, YFSETQ. The CDR3 length is 16 residues. V was pared by 0 bases and J by 3 bases, with 7 bases of the junction left unmatched. The chain's CDR3 is CASSLAAGGPFYEQYF. CDR3 coding DNA: TGCGCCAGCAGCTTGGCGGCGGGAGGGCCGTTCTACGAGCAGTACTTC.

J is TRBJ2-3 and V is TRBV2; 7 nucleotides match TRBD2. This CDR3 region has 15 residues. Trimming cost V 2 bases and J 1 base; bases outside gene matches: 3. Germline lookup yields CDR1 SNHLY and CDR2 FYNNEI. Here the CDR3 reads CASSETSECTDTQYF. In DNA form, the CDR3 reads TGTGCCAGCAGTGAAACTAGCGAATGCACAGATACGCAGTATTTT.

J is TRBJ1-5 and V is TRBV18, with TRBD1 matching over 12 bases. Germline CDR1 and CDR2: KGHSH and LQKENI. The CDR3 totals 19 residues. Trimming cost V 0 bases and J 3 bases; bases outside gene matches: 9. Here the CDR3 reads CASSPPGQGAPYDNQPQHF. The CDR3 DNA sequence: TGTGCCAGCTCACCACCGGGACAGGGGGCTCCGTACGACAATCAGCCCCAGCATTTT.

The V call is TRBV27, the J call TRBJ1-2; D is perhaps TRBD1 (5 bases). This CDR3 has 13 amino acids. Germline values: CDR1 MNHEY, CDR2 SMNVEV (reference sequence). V shed 5 bases and J shed 9 bases, with 16 bases lying between them. CDR3 coding DNA: TGTGCCAGCAGTGCGTCCAGGGTGGGTCGCTACACCTTC. It codes for CASSASRVGRYTF.

The chain uses TRBV28 and TRBJ2-7; TRBD2 matches 8 bases. The CDR3 totals 12 residues. CDR1 and CDR2 (germline): MDHEN, SYDVKM. V dropped 2 bases and J dropped 6; count of bases not matched to a gene: 0. The CDR3 sequence is CASSLAGGEQYF. CDR3 nucleotide sequence: TGTGCCAGCAGTTTAGCGGGAGGCGAGCAGTACTTC.

This clone was counted a single time. The V call is TRBV6-1, the J call TRBJ2-2; 7 nucleotides match TRBD1. Trimming at V came to 1 base and at J to 6 bases, leaving 11 bases not matched to a gene. Germline lookup yields CDR1 MNHNS and CDR2 SASEGT. This CDR3 is built from 17 residues. This chain's CDR3 is CASSEGDGRGCPGELFF. CDR3 in DNA: TGTGCCAGCAGTGAAGGTGATGGCAGGGGGTGCCCCGGGGAGCTGTTTTTT.

The V call is TRBV7-9, the J call TRBJ2-5, with D possibly matching TRBD2 (6 bases). The CDR3 is made up of 15 amino acids. V was cut by 5 bases and J by 2 bases, with 15 bases left in between. Germline-derived CDR1 and CDR2 are SEHNR and FQNEAQ (reference sequence). The chain's CDR3 is CASSTRNREQETQYF. DNA of the CDR3: TGTGCCAGCAGCACCCGCAACCGGGAGCAAGAGACCCAGTACTTC.

V usage is TRBV6-5 and J usage is TRBJ1-1, with 9 nucleotides matching TRBD1. This CDR3 spans 15 amino acids. V lost 5 bases, J lost 7 bases, and 11 bases stayed unmatched. CDR1 is MNHEY and CDR2 is SVGAGI in the germline V gene. The chain's CDR3 is CASSTRDRERYEAFF. The CDR3 DNA is TGTGCCAGCAGTACTCGGGACAGGGAGCGATATGAAGCTTTCTTT.

The chain combines TRBV6-8 with TRBJ2-7; no clear D gene. The CDR3 has 10 residues. The V end was cut by 11 bases, the J end by 2 bases, with 7 bases between. The germline V gene has CDR1 MNHGY and CDR2 SAAAGT. The CDR3 DNA follows: TGTGCCTTGCCAGCCTACGAGCAGTACTTC. Protein sequence: CALPAYEQYF.